A single sample is the source of the 15 T cell receptor beta chains below, sequenced in a study of control samples from healthy donors and cancer patients (dated by TCRdb to the early 2020s). Library creation used the immunoSEQ multiplex PCR assay. TCRdb took this table from immuneACCESS and kept in-frame rearrangements with V and J called. Such tables lack part of the clones; where checked against another copy, unresolved V genes explain under half of the gap, and the rest is unexplained. For this sample the table gives approximately 140,000 clones, of which roughly 92% were detected only once. The biggest ten clones account for roughly 10% of the sample. What was sequenced was blood. All receptors derive from a man in his thirties or forties in good health.

This chain uses TRBV7-9 with TRBJ1-6; D uncertain. Trimming stripped 5 bases from V and 0 bases from J, with 14 bases between. The CDR3 contains 17 residues. Per germline, CDR1 SEHNR and CDR2 FQNEAQ (reference sequence). CDR3 region: CASSPARLSSYNSPLHF. The CDR3, as DNA: TGTGCCAGCAGCCCAGCCAGGCTGAGCTCCTATAATTCACCCCTCCACTTT.

The rearrangement joins TRBV14 to TRBJ1-2; D possibly corresponds to TRBD1 (5 bases). CDR3 length: 17 amino acids. Germline values: CDR1 SGHDN, CDR2 FVKESK. The ends were cut back, 0 bases at V and 8 bases at J, with 22 bases in the middle. The CDR3 here is CASSQEVSAGRRKGYTF. The DNA of the CDR3 is TGTGCCAGCAGCCAAGAAGTGAGCGCAGGGCGGAGGAAAGGCTACACCTTC.

The J gene is TRBJ2-7, the V gene TRBV10-1; D ambiguous. The V end was cut by 6 bases, the J end by 1 base, with 13 bases between. Germline V gene lookup returns CDR1 WNHNN and CDR2 SYGVQD (reference sequence). The CDR3 spans 14 residues. DNA of the CDR3: TGCGCCAGCAGGGGCCGAACTTTTTCCTACGAGCAGTACTTC. Translation gives CASRGRTFSYEQYF.

This clone was picked up a small number of times. The chain is built from TRBV7-8 and TRBJ1-5, with a tentative D call TRBD1 (5 bases). Trimming cost V 7 bases and J 1 base, with 14 bases left between them. The CDR3 has 15 residues. The germline V gene encodes CDR1 SGHVS and CDR2 FQNEAQ. In nucleotides, the CDR3 is TGTGCCAGCACCTCCAGTAAGGGGAGCAATCAGCCCCAGCATTTT. It is translated as CASTSSKGSNQPQHF.

The V gene is TRBV28, the J gene TRBJ1-2; tentative D call: TRBD1 (5 bases). Germline assignment: CDR1 MDHEN and CDR2 SYDVKM. The CDR3 runs to 15 residues. The V gene lost 4 bases and the J gene lost 4 bases, with 16 bases spanning the gap. The DNA for the CDR3 is TGTGCCAGCAGTTCCCCCAGGGTTGGGAGCTATGGCTACACCTTC. Protein: CASSSPRVGSYGYTF.

The J gene is TRBJ2-1, the V gene TRBV11-3; tentative D call: TRBD1 (5 bases). The germline V and J ends were trimmed by 5 bases and 5 bases, with 10 bases remaining between them. This CDR3 contains 13 residues. CDR1 and CDR2 from the germline V gene are SGHNT and YENEEA. The CDR3 loop is CASSGRQNNEQFF. The CDR3 nucleotides are TGTGCCAGCAGCGGACGACAGAACAATGAGCAGTTCTTC.

V usage is TRBV29-1 and J usage is TRBJ1-1; 9 nucleotides line up with TRBD1. The germline CDR1 and CDR2 sequences are SQVTM and ANQGSEA. The V segment lost 7 bases and the J segment 5 bases; nucleotides outside the gene matches: 23. The CDR3 extends over 18 amino acids. CDR3 residues: CSAMPSTGTGYLGTEAFF. The CDR3 region has the DNA TGCAGCGCGATGCCGAGTACCGGGACAGGGTATCTGGGGACTGAAGCTTTCTTT.

V and J are TRBV15 and TRBJ2-3; 12 bases fit TRBD2. Germline V gives CDR1 LNHNV, CDR2 YYDKDF (reference sequence). The length of the CDR3 is 16 residues. The trim removed 0 bases at V and 3 bases at J, leaving 1 base unmatched. The CDR3 region is CATSRDTSGRTDTQYF. The CDR3 bases are TGTGCCACCAGCAGAGATACTAGCGGGAGGACAGATACGCAGTATTTT. The variable domain in full, with the rest retrieved from reference TRBV15 and TRBJ2-3, is DAMVIQNPRYQVTQFGKPVTLSCSQTLNHNVMYWYQQKSSQAPKLLFHYYDKDFNNEADTPDNFQSRRPNTSFCFLDIRSPGLGDTAMYLCATSRDTSGRTDTQYFGPGTRLTVL.

The chain links TRBV10-2 to TRBJ2-3; 7 bases are a match to TRBD2. CDR3 size: 18 residues. Germline V gives CDR1 WSHSY, CDR2 SAAADI. V lost 0 bases and J lost 1; bases outside the gene matches: 10. Here the CDR3 reads CASSESWGTKIGTDTQYF. The CDR3 DNA sequence: TGCGCCAGCAGTGAGTCGTGGGGGACTAAAATCGGCACAGATACGCAGTATTTT.

The V gene is TRBV30, the J gene TRBJ1-1; D gene unclear. The CDR3 totals 10 residues. Germline values: CDR1 GTSNPN, CDR2 SVGIG (reference sequence). V shed 8 bases and J shed 7 bases, with 11 bases lying between them. CDR3 DNA sequence: TGTGCCCTAGGAGCCCTTGAAGCTTTCTTT. This translates into CALGALEAFF.

This chain uses TRBV7-9 with TRBJ1-1; D possibly corresponds to TRBD1 (5 bases). Trimming cost V 5 bases and J 3 bases, with 10 bases left between them. Per germline, CDR1 SEHNR and CDR2 FQNEAQ (reference sequence). The CDR3 has 13 amino acids. The CDR3 sequence: CASSRGVDTEAFF. The CDR3, as DNA: TGTGCCAGCAGCCGGGGGGTAGACACTGAAGCTTTCTTT.

This clone appeared a single time. V gene TRBV6-1 combines with J gene TRBJ1-4; D uncertain. Germline lookup yields CDR1 MNHNS and CDR2 SASEGT. Trimming took off 6 bases at V and 8 bases at J, with 16 bases between the two ends. The CDR3 is 14 residues long. The CDR3 loop is CASRPEAVGEKLFF. CDR3 sequence (DNA): TGTGCCAGCAGACCGGAGGCGGTGGGAGAAAAACTGTTTTTT.

V is TRBV5-8 and J is TRBJ2-5; D is unresolved. In germline, CDR1 is SGHTS, CDR2 YDEGEE. The CDR3 length is 14 residues. V was cut by 4 bases and J by 1 base, with 11 bases left in between. CDR3 sequence: CASSLELSQETQYF. The CDR3 region has the DNA TGTGCCAGCAGCCTAGAATTGAGCCAAGAGACCCAGTACTTC.

This chain uses TRBV9 with TRBJ2-3; D gene unclear. The CDR3 consists of 14 residues. Trimming cost V 1 base and J 2 bases, with 8 bases left between them. Germline V gives CDR1 SGDLS, CDR2 YYNGEE. CDR3 in amino acids: CASSVNTYTDTQYF. The CDR3 bases are TGTGCCAGCAGCGTAAACACCTACACAGATACGCAGTATTTT.

This clone is a singleton in its sample. The chain is built from TRBV23-1 and TRBJ2-5, with a possible D match to TRBD1 (5 bases). TRBV23-1 is an ORF; its function is uncertain. Trimming left V 3 bases short and J 0 bases short, with 11 bases between. The CDR3 sequence is 15 residues long. The CDR3 loop is CASSQRTGDQETQYF. The DNA for the CDR3 is TGCGCCAGCAGTCAGAGAACAGGAGACCAAGAGACCCAGTACTTC.